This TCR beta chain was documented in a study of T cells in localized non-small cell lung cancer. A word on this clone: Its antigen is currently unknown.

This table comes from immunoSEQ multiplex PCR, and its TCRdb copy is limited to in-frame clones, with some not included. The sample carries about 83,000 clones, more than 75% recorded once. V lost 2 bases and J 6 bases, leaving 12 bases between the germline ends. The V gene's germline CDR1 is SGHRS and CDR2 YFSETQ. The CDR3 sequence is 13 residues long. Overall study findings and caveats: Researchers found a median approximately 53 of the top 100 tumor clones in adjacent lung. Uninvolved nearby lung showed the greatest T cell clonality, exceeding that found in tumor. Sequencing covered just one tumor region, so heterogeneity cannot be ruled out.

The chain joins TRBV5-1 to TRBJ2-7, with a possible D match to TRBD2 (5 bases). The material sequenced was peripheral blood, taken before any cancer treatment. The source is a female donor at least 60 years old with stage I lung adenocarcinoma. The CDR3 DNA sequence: TGCGCCAGCAGCTTAGGCGGGTCGCGCGAGCAGTACTTC. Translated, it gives CASSLGGSREQYF.